The present T cell receptor beta chain was sequenced within a study of blood T cells in healthy people across ages. Then a second PCR, running roughly 7 to 11 cycles, was carried out with a sample-barcoded 5' primer and a J-beta primer mix. TCRdb processed the 5' RACE reads anew with MiXCR; each CDR3 protein has one entry. This sample has about 800,000 distinct CDR3 sequences, with over 45% found just once. The CDR3 totals 13 residues. Trimming pared 5 bases from V and 8 bases from J, leaving 16 bases between. Germline-derived CDR1 and CDR2 are DFQATT and SNEGSKA (reference sequence). The source of this sequence is a man aged 25 to 40 in good health. The sequenced sample was blood. The chain has TRBV20-1 and TRBJ2-1; D not certain. This CDR3 reads CSASLEIADEQFF. Here the CDR3 DNA reads TGCAGTGCTTCACTCGAGATAGCCGATGAGCAGTTCTTC.